The table lists the clone carrying this T cell receptor beta chain with a few counts. CDR1 DFQATT and CDR2 SNEGSKA come from the germline V gene (reference sequence). V lost 5 bases and J lost 3, with 8 bases in between. This CDR3 region has 11 residues. The data belong to a study of T cells in Graves' hyperthyroidism and ophthalmopathy. Authors of the study amplified TCR beta CDR3 regions from RNA transcripts. A first-round RT-PCR of the TCR CDR3 used the HTBI primer set. One entry per CDR3 protein results from TCRdb running MiXCR on the multiplex PCR reads. The table lists more than 40,000 distinct CDR3 sequences, 45% to 50% of them singletons.

Sequencing was done on a sample of peripheral blood or thyroid tissue (not recorded which). The chain recombines TRBV20-1 with TRBJ2-7; D is unclear. This receptor was taken from a woman in her forties or fifties with Graves' hyperthyroidism. CDR3 sequence reads: CSASDLYEQYF. The CDR3 DNA reads TGCAGTGCTTCCGACCTCTACGAGCAGTACTTC.